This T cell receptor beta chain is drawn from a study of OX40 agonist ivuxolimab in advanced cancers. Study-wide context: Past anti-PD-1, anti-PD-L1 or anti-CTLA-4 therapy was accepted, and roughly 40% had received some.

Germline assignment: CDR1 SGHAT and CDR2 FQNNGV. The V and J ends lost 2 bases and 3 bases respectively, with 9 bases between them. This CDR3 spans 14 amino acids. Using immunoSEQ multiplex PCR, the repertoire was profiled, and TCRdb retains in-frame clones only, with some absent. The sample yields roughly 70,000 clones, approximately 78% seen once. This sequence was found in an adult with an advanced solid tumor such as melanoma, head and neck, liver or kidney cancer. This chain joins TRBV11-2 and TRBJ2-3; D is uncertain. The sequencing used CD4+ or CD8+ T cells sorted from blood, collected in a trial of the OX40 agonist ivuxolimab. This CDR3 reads CASSLIVRTDTQYF. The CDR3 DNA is TGTGCCAGCAGCTTAATAGTCAGAACAGATACGCAGTATTTT.